This T cell receptor beta chain stems from a study of human T cells and chemical hapten exposure. Study-level information: Per-sample variation in TCR yield stemmed mainly from small pooled library volume differences.

Unique molecular identifiers were attached to individual cDNA molecules within the library. In the authors' workflow: With a range of roughly 23,224 to 690,600, the median per sample was about 87,000 TCRs. MiXCR, applied by TCRdb to the 5' RACE reads, yields one record per CDR3 protein. For this entry, the V and J calls and clone size follow TCRdb and not the study's own pipeline. The sample comprises tens of thousands of distinct CDR3 sequences, about a sixth of which are singletons, and nearly 7% rests with the top ten. Findings of the study overall: Sensitization with DPC brought no change to TCRs above 1 in 1000 in frequency.

Total RNA was isolated from whole blood that had not been fractionated. This clonotype was recorded a few times. Its cognate antigen is unknown. The source of this sequence is a female donor in good health.

The CDR3 protein is CASGRGTNEKLFF. CDR3 DNA sequence: TGTGCCAGCGGAAGGGGGACTAATGAAAAACTGTTTTTT. This chain connects TRBV2 to TRBJ1-4, with a tentative D call TRBD1 (6 bases). Trimming took 8 bases from V and 2 from J, leaving 9 bases between them. The CDR3 sequence is 13 residues long. Germline V gene lookup returns CDR1 SNHLY and CDR2 FYNNEI. The whole variable domain, remainder taken from reference TRBV2 and TRBJ1-4, is EPEVTQTPSHQVTQMGQEVILRCVPISNHLYFYWYRQILGQKVEFLVSFYNNEISEKSEIFDDQFSVERPDGSNFTLKIRSTKLEDSAMYFCASGRGTNEKLFFGSGTQLSVL.